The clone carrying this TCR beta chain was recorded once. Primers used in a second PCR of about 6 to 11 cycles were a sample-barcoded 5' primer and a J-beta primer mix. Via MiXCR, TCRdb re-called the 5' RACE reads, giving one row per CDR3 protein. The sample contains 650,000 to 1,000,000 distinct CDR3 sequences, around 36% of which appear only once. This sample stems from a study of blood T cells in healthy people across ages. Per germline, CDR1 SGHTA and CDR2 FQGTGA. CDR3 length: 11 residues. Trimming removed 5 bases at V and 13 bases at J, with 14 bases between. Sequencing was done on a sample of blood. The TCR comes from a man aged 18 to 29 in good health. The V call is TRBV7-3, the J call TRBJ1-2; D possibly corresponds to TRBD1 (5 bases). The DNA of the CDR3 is TGTGCCAGCAGCCCGCGGACATGTTGCACCTTC. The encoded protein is CASSPRTCCTF.